This TCR beta chain originates from a study of patients and donors after allogeneic stem cell transplantation. Each CDR3 protein is one row after TCRdb ran MiXCR on the RT-PCR reads. This table has tens of thousands of distinct CDR3 sequences, nearly 7% appearing once. V was trimmed by 3 bases and J by 5 bases, leaving 12 bases between them. There are 14 residues in the CDR3. CDR1 is MNHEY and CDR2 is SMNVEV in the germline V gene (reference sequence). This clonotype was seen only a few times. V usage is TRBV27 and J usage is TRBJ2-3; possibly TRBD2 for D (5 bases). Sample: blood, either unsorted or a sorted T cell fraction (not recorded which). The TCR was taken from a human donor who was either an allogeneic HSCT recipient or a stem cell or donor lymphocyte infusion donor (not recorded which). It is not recorded whose cells these are; they may come from a transplant donor. Written as DNA, the CDR3 is TGTGCCAGCAGTTTTACTAGAGAAGGAGATACGCAGTATTTT. Encoded protein: CASSFTREGDTQYF.